The rows below give T cell receptor beta chains drawn from one sample of a study of OX40 agonist ivuxolimab in advanced cancers. The assay was immunoSEQ multiplex PCR, and TCRdb's table has in-frame clones only and misses some. Counted here are 55,000 to 70,000 clones, roughly 89% occurring once; the ten biggest clones make up approximately 4.3%. Sequenced material: CD4+ or CD8+ T cells sorted from blood, taken in a trial of the OX40 agonist ivuxolimab. Receptors were obtained from an adult with an advanced solid tumor such as melanoma, head and neck, liver or kidney cancer. Each CDR3 is given with its conserved first and last residue. The D gene is left open where the match is weak. The size field is filled for only some rows; it gives once, few, many or a size class.

clone size	V gene	J gene	D gene	CDR3 protein	CDR3 DNA
-	TRBV28	TRBJ2-2	-	CASFGGWGGELFF	TGTGCCAGCTTCGGGGGATGGGGCGGGGAGCTGTTTTTT
-	TRBV28	TRBJ2-7	-	CASSLKPHYEQYF	TGTGCCAGCAGTTTGAAGCCTCACTACGAGCAGTACTTC
-	TRBV28	TRBJ1-5	-	CASSLGGNRRGNQPQHF	TGTGCCAGCAGTTTAGGAGGCAATCGGAGGGGCAATCAGCCCCAGCATTTT
-	TRBV7-3	TRBJ2-1	TRBD2	CASSSGLAGGNEQFF	TGTGCCAGCAGCTCAGGACTAGCGGGAGGCAATGAGCAGTTCTTC
-	TRBV28	TRBJ1-1	-	CASSFLPGRTEAFF	TGTGCCAGCAGTTTTCTTCCGGGGAGGACTGAAGCTTTCTTT
-	TRBV19	TRBJ2-2	-	CASSASGAGELFF	TGTGCCAGTAGTGCGTCCGGAGCCGGGGAGCTGTTTTTT
-	TRBV2	TRBJ2-7	TRBD2	CASSETGGRSYEQYF	TGTGCCAGCAGTGAGACGGGGGGTAGGTCGTACGAGCAGTACTTC
few	TRBV10-3	TRBJ2-7	-	CAISESTSYEQYF	TGTGCCATCAGTGAGTCGACAAGCTACGAGCAGTACTTC
-	TRBV11-2	TRBJ2-7	TRBD1	CASAGDSSYEQYF	TGTGCCAGCGCTGGGGACAGCTCCTACGAGCAGTACTTC
-	TRBV5-1	TRBJ2-7	-	CASSHSGDSYEQYF	TGCGCCAGCAGCCATTCGGGGGACTCCTACGAGCAGTACTTC
-	TRBV4-3	TRBJ1-1	-	CASSSRTLGTEAFF	TGCGCCAGCAGCTCGCGGACCCTAGGCACTGAAGCTTTCTTT
once	TRBV2	TRBJ2-1	-	CATGTQNNEQFF	TGTGCCACGGGGACCCAAAACAATGAGCAGTTCTTC
-	TRBV21-1	TRBJ2-7	-	CASSKGKVNSSYEQYF	TGTGCCAGCAGCAAAGGGAAGGTCAATTCCTCCTACGAGCAGTACTTC
-	TRBV9	TRBJ2-7	-	CASSVASSSPYEQYF	TGTGCCAGCAGCGTCGCGAGCTCTAGCCCCTACGAGCAGTACTTC
few	TRBV7-9	TRBJ2-7	-	CASSLLDKPYEQYF	TGTGCCAGCAGCTTGTTGGACAAACCCTACGAGCAGTACTTC
-	TRBV6-5	TRBJ1-2	-	CASSTGRYGYTF	TGTGCCAGCAGCACAGGGCGCTATGGCTACACCTTC
-	TRBV11-2	TRBJ1-5	-	CASSLDLSPQHF	TGTGCCAGCAGCCTCGATCTATCCCCCCAGCATTTT
-	TRBV9	TRBJ2-7	-	CASSVNGGEQYF	TGTGCCAGCAGCGTAAATGGGGGGGAGCAGTACTTC
-	TRBV2	TRBJ2-2	-	CASSEGQTTGELFF	TGTGCCAGCAGCGAAGGACAGACCACCGGGGAGCTGTTTTTT
once	TRBV19	TRBJ1-1	-	CASSSDIGPLNTEAFF	TGTGCCAGTAGTTCAGACATCGGCCCATTGAACACTGAAGCTTTCTTT
-	TRBV6-5	TRBJ1-1	-	CASSAGRGMITEAFF	TGTGCCAGCAGTGCAGGAAGGGGGATGATAACTGAAGCTTTCTTT
-	TRBV2	TRBJ2-3	-	CASILRAESTDTQYF	TGTGCCAGCATCTTGAGGGCGGAGAGCACAGATACGCAGTATTTT